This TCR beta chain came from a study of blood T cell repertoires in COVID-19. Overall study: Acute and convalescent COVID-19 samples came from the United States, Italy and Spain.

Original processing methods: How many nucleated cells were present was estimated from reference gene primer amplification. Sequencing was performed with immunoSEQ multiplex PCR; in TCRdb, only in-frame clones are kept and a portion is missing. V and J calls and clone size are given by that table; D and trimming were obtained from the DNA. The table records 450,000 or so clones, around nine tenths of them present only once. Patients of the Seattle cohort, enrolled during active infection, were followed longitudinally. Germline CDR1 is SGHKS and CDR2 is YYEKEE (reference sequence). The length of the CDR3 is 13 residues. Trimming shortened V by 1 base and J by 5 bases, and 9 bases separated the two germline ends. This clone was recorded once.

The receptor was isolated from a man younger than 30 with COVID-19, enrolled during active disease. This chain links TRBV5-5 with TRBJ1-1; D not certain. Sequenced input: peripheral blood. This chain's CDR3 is CASSLNGVTEAFF. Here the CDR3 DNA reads TGTGCCAGCAGCTTGAACGGGGTGACTGAAGCTTTCTTT.